Presented here are 10 T cell receptor beta chains from one specimen sequenced in a study of blood T cells in healthy people across ages (dated by TCRdb to 2014 to 2015). The library relied on 5' RACE. Sequencing relied on an Illumina HiSeq 2500. A second PCR of roughly 6 to 12 cycles was performed with a sample-barcoded 5' primer and a J-beta primer mix. TCRdb's own reprocessing of the public reads used fastp at Q25 and MiXCR and kept productive beta chains. Duplicate CDR3 protein sequences are folded into a single record with the most common DNA and genes. Counted in this sample were more than 900,000 distinct CDR3 sequences; about 23% of them appeared once. 0.75% of the sample goes to the ten largest clones. This sample was shared with a second study, whose subject was T cells of mothers and their children.

The specimen was blood. These receptors originate from a girl aged 2-10 years in good health.

This chain links TRBV20-1 with TRBJ2-7, with D possibly being TRBD1 or TRBD2 (6 bases each). Germline values: CDR1 DFQATT, CDR2 SNEGSKA (reference sequence). The germline V and J ends were trimmed by 3 bases and 4 bases, with 10 bases remaining between them. The CDR3 length is 12 residues. The CDR3 DNA is TGCAGTGCTAGGAGGGGGGAATACGAGCAGTACTTC. Translating it yields CSARRGEYEQYF.

The chain is built from TRBV29-1 and TRBJ2-5; D remains ambiguous. Germline V gene sequence: CDR1 SQVTM, CDR2 ANQGSEA. The CDR3 length is 14 residues. V was clipped by 2 bases and J by 0 bases, with 10 bases between them. CDR3 sequence: CSVESRSDQETQYF. In nucleotides, the CDR3 is TGCAGCGTTGAATCGCGGAGCGACCAAGAGACCCAGTACTTC.

The rearrangement links TRBV20-1 to TRBJ2-3, with a possible D match to TRBD2 (5 bases). The length of the CDR3 is 16 residues. Germline assignment: CDR1 DFQATT and CDR2 SNEGSKA (reference sequence). Trimming left V 0 bases short and J 6 bases short, with 19 bases between. In DNA, the CDR3 is TGCAGTGCTAGAGATCTCACCGGACTCTTGGGGGATACGCAGTATTTT. As protein: CSARDLTGLLGDTQYF.

This chain connects TRBV10-3 to TRBJ2-5; D remains ambiguous. The J call is in doubt because the DNA end fits TRBJ2-1 better. CDR3 length: 12 amino acids. The V gene's germline CDR1 is ENHRY and CDR2 SYGVKD. The chain's CDR3 is CAISDEYNEQFF. The CDR3 DNA reads TGTGCCATCAGTGATGAATACAATGAGCAGTTCTTC.

As regards this clonotype: As the CDR3 is not closed by the conserved phenylalanine or tryptophan, this likely results from a read error. The CDR3 protein is CASSGQGARRAFS. The DNA for the CDR3 is TGTGCCAGCAGCGGGCAGGGGGCGCGGAGAGCTTTCTCT. This chain links TRBV6-1 with TRBJ1-1; 8 bases map to TRBD1. The CDR3 has 13 residues. V shed 6 bases and J 10 bases; nucleotides not matched to a gene: 10. Per the germline V gene, CDR1 is MNHNS and CDR2 is SASEGT.

There are a few counts of this clonotype. This chain joins TRBV6-2 or TRBV6-3 and TRBJ1-2; D is ambiguous. V lost 2 bases, J lost 1 base, and 5 bases lay in between. This CDR3 is built from 13 residues. In germline, CDR1 is MNHEY, CDR2 SVGEGT. CDR3 amino acids: CASSYMDNYGYTF. CDR3 nucleotide sequence: TGTGCCAGCAGTTACATGGATAACTATGGCTACACCTTC.

As for this clonotype: Since the CDR3 does not end with the conserved phenylalanine or tryptophan, this likely comes from a read error. The chain uses TRBV6-2 or TRBV6-3 and TRBJ2-5; D gene uncertain. CDR1 and CDR2 from the germline V gene are MNHEY and SVGEGT. Trimming left V 8 bases short and J 5 bases short, with 12 bases between. CDR3 length: 12 residues. CDR3: CASGRRSETQYL. Here the CDR3 DNA reads TGTGCCAGCGGCAGGCGTTCGGAGACCCAGTACCTC.

The V call is TRBV7-9, the J call TRBJ2-5; D is perhaps TRBD2 (6 bases). The assigned J gene may be wrong: the sequence end matches TRBJ2-1 better. Germline CDR1 reads SEHNR; CDR2 reads FQNEAQ (reference sequence). This CDR3 is 15 amino acids long. Written as DNA, the CDR3 is TGTGCCAGCAGCTTAGTTACTAGCTTAGCTAGTGAGCAGTTCTTC. As protein: CASSLVTSLASEQFF.

This clonotype has only a few counts. The gene calls are TRBV7-2 and TRBJ2-5; TRBD1 is a possible D gene (8 bases). The V end lost 10 bases, the J end lost 5 bases, and 29 bases lay between the germline ends. The germline V gene encodes CDR1 SGHTA and CDR2 FQGNSA. CDR3 length: 17 amino acids. CDR3 sequence reads: CAIQTRAGGVGRETQYF. The DNA for the CDR3 is TGTGCCATCCAAACCCGGGCAGGGGGCGTCGGGAGGGAGACCCAGTACTTC.

The CDR3 is CASSLDEGANEKLFF. The DNA of the CDR3 is TGTGCCAGCAGCTTAGACGAGGGAGCTAATGAAAAACTGTTTTTT. The chain links TRBV7-9 to TRBJ1-4; the D is unclear. Trimming took 1 base from V and 3 from J, leaving 9 bases between them. Germline CDR1 reads SEHNR; CDR2 reads FQNEAQ (reference sequence). The CDR3 has 15 amino acids.